This T cell receptor (beta chain) was found in a study of T cells in Graves' hyperthyroidism and ophthalmopathy. Overall study: At initial diagnosis, before any treatment had begun, peripheral blood was obtained. Whole-study results and caveats: The majority of expanded thyroid clonotypes above 0.001 also appeared in blood.

About this clonotype: Its target is unknown.

The CDR3 regions of TCR beta were amplified from RNA transcripts. Carried out on the TCR CDR3, a first-round RT-PCR used the HTBI primer set. TCRdb used MiXCR to reprocess the multiplex PCR reads, holding one entry per CDR3 protein. The table lists 600,000 to 650,000 distinct CDR3 sequences, around 21% of them singletons, with roughly 30% in the top ten. Enrolled ophthalmopathy patients presented with a Clinical Activity Score of at least 3, a NOSPECS grade of at least 4, and disease duration under 3 months. The specimen was blood. This sequence was found in a man aged 25 to 45 with Graves' ophthalmopathy.

This CDR3 reads CATSGVVRGGDYGYTF. CDR3 nucleotides: TGTGCCACCAGTGGGGTCGTTAGGGGAGGCGACTATGGCTACACCTTC. The chain carries TRBV24-1 and TRBJ1-2, with D maybe TRBD1 (5 bases). Trimming took off 5 bases at V and 3 bases at J, with 18 bases between the two ends. This CDR3 contains 16 residues. The germline CDR1 and CDR2 sequences are KGHDR and SFDVKD.